Listed below are T cell receptor beta chains from one sample, sequenced in a study of early T cells in non-severe SARS-CoV-2 infection. Each CDR3 protein is one row after TCRdb ran MiXCR on the 5' RACE reads. The repertoire holds about 98,000 distinct CDR3 sequences, with approximately 11% as singletons. What was sequenced was whole blood. These receptors were collected from an adult who was a healthcare worker with PCR-confirmed SARS-CoV-2 infection or an uninfected control (not recorded which). CDR3s include the opening cysteine and the closing phenylalanine or tryptophan. The D gene is left open where the match is weak. Clone size appears in some rows only: once, few, many, or a class for an expanded clone.

d_gene	v_gene	abundance	j_gene	CDR3nt	CDR3aa
.	TRBV27	.	TRBJ2-2	TGTGCCAGCAGCGAGGACAGTCTTAACCTAAGGAACACCGGGGAGCTGTTTTTT	CASSEDSLNLRNTGELFF
.	TRBV3-1	few	TRBJ1-2	TGTGCCAGCAGCCAAGGACGGAGGAAAGTGCGCGTTGGCTACACCTTC	CASSQGRRKVRVGYTF
.	TRBV5-6	once	TRBJ2-1	TGTGCCAGCAGGGAGCCCGGGACTTCCTACAATGAGCAGTTCTTC	CASREPGTSYNEQFF
.	TRBV12-3/TRBV12-4	few	TRBJ2-1	TGTGCCAGCAGTGTTAGAGGGGCTGAGCAGTTCTTC	CASSVRGAEQFF
TRBD2	TRBV2	few	TRBJ2-7	TGTGCCAGCAGTTATCTAGCGGGGCCCGCCGAGCAGTACTTC	CASSYLAGPAEQYF
.	TRBV29-1	few	TRBJ2-5	TGCAGCGACGTGGGACTCCAGGAGACCCAGTACTTC	CSDVGLQETQYF
TRBD2	TRBV11-2	few	TRBJ2-3	TGTGCCAGCAGCTTCACTAGCGGGGGCCTAAATACGCAGTATTTT	CASSFTSGGLNTQYF
.	TRBV13	.	TRBJ1-1	TGTGCCAGCACCCCTGGAGGGCAGAACACTGAAGCTTTCTTT	CASTPGGQNTEAFF
.	TRBV9	.	TRBJ2-1	TGTGCCAGCAGCGTAGGCAGGGACAATGAGCAGTTCTTC	CASSVGRDNEQFF
.	TRBV24-1	.	TRBJ2-4	TGTGCCACCCGGGGTTACGGGGACATTCAGTACTTC	CATRGYGDIQYF
TRBD2	TRBV18	few	TRBJ2-3	TGTGCCAGCTCACCGACTAGCGGGGATAAAATGGGCCCAGATACGCAGTATTTT	CASSPTSGDKMGPDTQYF
TRBD1	TRBV15	.	TRBJ2-3	TGTGCCACCAGCAGAACGTTGACAGGGGTGGCAGATACGCAGTATTTT	CATSRTLTGVADTQYF
.	TRBV27	many	TRBJ2-2	TGTGCCAGCAGCGGACGGACGTTGAACACCGGGGAGCTGTTTTTT	CASSGRTLNTGELFF
.	TRBV9	.	TRBJ1-2	TGTGCCAGCAGCGAACAGCCTTCTAACTATGGCTACACCTTC	CASSEQPSNYGYTF
.	TRBV7-7	many	TRBJ2-5	TGTGCCAGCAGCTCAAAGGCGGGACAGTTTCAAGAGACCCAGTACTTC	CASSSKAGQFQETQYF
TRBD2	TRBV12-3/TRBV12-4	few	TRBJ2-3	TGTGCCAGCAGGGAGGGGTTGACTAGCGGCATCACAGATACGCAGTATTTT	CASREGLTSGITDTQYF
TRBD2	TRBV7-9	many	TRBJ2-2	TGTGCCAGCAGCGAGAGCGGGAAGCACACCGGGGAGCTGTTTTTT	CASSESGKHTGELFF
.	TRBV6-2/TRBV6-3	.	TRBJ2-1	TGTGCCAGCAGTTACTGGGCCTACGCTGCTGAGCAGTTCTTC	CASSYWAYAAEQFF
.	TRBV12-3/TRBV12-4	few	TRBJ2-2	TGTGCCAGCAGCACAGGGAGGAACACCGGGGAGCTGTTTTTT	CASSTGRNTGELFF
TRBD2	TRBV12-3/TRBV12-4	many	TRBJ2-1	TGTGCCAGCAGTTTACTAGCGGGAGCGGGGTACAATGAGCAGTTCTTC	CASSLLAGAGYNEQFF
TRBD2	TRBV6-2/TRBV6-3	many	TRBJ2-1	TGTGCCAGCAGCCGCCTAGCGGGGACCTACAATGAGCAGTTCTTC	CASSRLAGTYNEQFF
.	TRBV5-1	many	TRBJ2-3	TGCGCCAGCAAGGAGGAGGCAGATACGCAGTATTTT	CASKEEADTQYF
TRBD2	TRBV29-1	many	TRBJ2-1	TGCAGCGTTGATGATAGCGGGAGTGCCGACAATGAGCAGTTCTTC	CSVDDSGSADNEQFF
.	TRBV7-2	few	TRBJ2-2	TGTGCCAGCAGCTTAGCGCCAAGGGGAAGGGCCGGGGAGCTGTTTTTT	CASSLAPRGRAGELFF
.	TRBV6-6	many	TRBJ1-6	TGTGCCAGCAGTTACGGGGGCGGGTCACCCCTCCACTTT	CASSYGGGSPLHF
TRBD1	TRBV20-1	many	TRBJ2-3	TGCAGTGCAGGGGACAGCGACGGCCTAGATACGCAGTATTTT	CSAGDSDGLDTQYF
.	TRBV30	.	TRBJ1-1	TGTGCCTACGATATAGACACTGAAGCTTTCTTT	CAYDIDTEAFF